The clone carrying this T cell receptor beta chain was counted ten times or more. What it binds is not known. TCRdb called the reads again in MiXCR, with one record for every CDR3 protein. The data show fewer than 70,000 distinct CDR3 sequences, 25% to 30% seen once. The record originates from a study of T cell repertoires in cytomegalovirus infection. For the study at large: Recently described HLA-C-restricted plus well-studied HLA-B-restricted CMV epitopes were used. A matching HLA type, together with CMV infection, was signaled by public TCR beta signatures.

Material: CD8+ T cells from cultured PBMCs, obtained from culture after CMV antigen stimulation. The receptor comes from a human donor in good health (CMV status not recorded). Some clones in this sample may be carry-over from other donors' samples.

The CDR3 sequence: CASSLNKRERNEQFF. In DNA, the CDR3 is TGTGCCAGCAGCTTAAACAAGCGGGAACGCAATGAGCAGTTCTTC. The rearrangement joins TRBV7-2 to TRBJ2-1; TRBD2 aligns across 7 bases. Germline CDR1 and CDR2: SGHTA and FQGNSA. Trimming took 2 bases from V and 6 from J; bases not matched to a gene: 7. This CDR3 region has 15 residues.